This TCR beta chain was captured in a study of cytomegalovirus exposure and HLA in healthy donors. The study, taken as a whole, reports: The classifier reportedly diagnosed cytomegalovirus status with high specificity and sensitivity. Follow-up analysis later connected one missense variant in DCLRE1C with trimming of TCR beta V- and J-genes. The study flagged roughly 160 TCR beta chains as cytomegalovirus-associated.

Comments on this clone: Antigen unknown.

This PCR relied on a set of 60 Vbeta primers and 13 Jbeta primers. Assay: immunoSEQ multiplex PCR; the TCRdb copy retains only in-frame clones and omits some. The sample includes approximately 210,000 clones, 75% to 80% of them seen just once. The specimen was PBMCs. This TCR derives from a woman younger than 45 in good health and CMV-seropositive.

The CDR3 loop reads CSVEKGLGYTF. DNA for the CDR3: TGCAGCGTTGAAAAGGGGCTTGGCTACACCTTC. This sequence joins TRBV29-1 and TRBJ1-2; possible D gene TRBD1, 5 bases. The V and J ends lost 2 bases and 7 bases respectively, with 8 bases between them. The CDR3 has 11 amino acids. CDR1 is SQVTM, CDR2 ANQGSEA, per germline.